The T cell receptor beta chain described here comes from a study of T-cell memory formation after mild COVID-19. CDR3 length: 14 residues. V was clipped by 0 bases and J by 3 bases, with 9 bases between them. CDR1 SGHRS and CDR2 YFSETQ come from the germline V gene. TCRdb analysed the 5' RACE reads with MiXCR anew, one entry per CDR3 protein. Here the sample spans around 320,000 distinct CDR3 sequences, roughly a fifth being singletons. The sample consisted of PBMCs or a T cell subset sorted from them (not recorded which). This rearrangement joins TRBV5-1 to TRBJ1-1; D is uncertain. The receptor was isolated from a young man who had mild COVID-19 (a few samples of this study predate the infection). Cell type and time point are not known. As DNA, the CDR3 is TGCGCCAGCAGCTTGGGGGTCGGGGACACTGAAGCTTTCTTT. This gives the protein CASSLGVGDTEAFF.